This T cell receptor beta chain was sequenced during a study of post-analysis software for immune sequencing data. TCR beta libraries were prepared from cDNA with unique molecular identifiers. In TCRdb, the PCR reads were re-called with MiXCR into one record per CDR3 protein. The sample yields roughly 650,000 distinct CDR3 sequences, approximately 59% seen once. Study observations and caveats: The study found TRBV5-6, TRBV5-1 and TRBV20-1 among several TRBV segments more frequent in patients than controls.

This clonotype was observed a few times. Its antigen is currently unknown. The CDR3 has 15 residues. Between the trimmed V and J ends, which lost 3 bases and 3 bases, there was a span of 9 bases. Per germline, CDR1 MNHNS and CDR2 SASEGT. Sequenced input: blood. This sequence joins TRBV6-1 and TRBJ2-6; no reliable D call. The origin of this receptor is a girl aged 2-10 years with multiple sclerosis. Here the CDR3 reads CASSDLTFGANVLTF. The CDR3 DNA reads as TGTGCCAGCAGTGACCTTACCTTTGGGGCCAACGTCCTGACTTTC.